Listed here are 29 T cell receptor beta chains from one sample, sequenced in a study of T cell repertoires in cytomegalovirus infection. TCRdb ran MiXCR on the reads and lists one entry per CDR3 protein. The profile shows fewer than 550,000 distinct CDR3 sequences, approximately 31% of them singletons. Sequencing used PBMCs. The receptor source for this set is a human donor in good health (CMV status not recorded). Some clones in this sample may be carry-over from other donors' samples.

Details on this clonotype: Sequence at one end of the junction differs from germline and may be a read error. The chain joins TRBV5-4 to TRBJ2-4; D unclear. The CDR3 covers 14 residues. Germline CDR1 and CDR2: SGHNT and YYREEE (reference sequence). CDR3 loop: CASRGPGGQNIQSF. CDR3 DNA sequence: TGTGCCAGCCGCGGACCGGGTGGGCAAAACATTCAGTCCTTC.

This rearrangement joins TRBV15 to TRBJ2-4; D possibly corresponds to TRBD2 (5 bases). The V gene's germline CDR1 is LNHNV and CDR2 YYDKDF (reference sequence). This CDR3 is 14 amino acids long. CDR3 DNA: TGTGCGACCCGGGAAGGACCTCTCACGAACATTCAGTACTTC. It encodes CATREGPLTNIQYF.

There are a few counts of this clonotype. The chain is built from TRBV6-2 or TRBV6-3 and TRBJ2-7; 13 bases fit TRBD2. There are 16 residues in the CDR3. V shed 5 bases, J shed 4 bases, and the junction held 8 bases outside the gene matches. From germline, CDR1 is MNHEY and CDR2 SVGEGT. CDR3 loop: CASSNQWTSGGYEQYF. The CDR3 DNA reads TGTGCCAGCAGTAACCAATGGACTAGCGGGGGATACGAGCAGTACTTC.

This clonotype was seen at least ten times. The chain carries TRBV11-2 and TRBJ1-4, with a tentative D call TRBD1 (5 bases). Germline V gives CDR1 SGHAT, CDR2 FQNNGV. The length of the CDR3 is 14 residues. Trimming took 0 bases from V and 8 from J, leaving 10 bases between them. In nucleotides, the CDR3 is TGTGCCAGCAGCTTAGACAGCGGGGGAGAAAAACTGTTTTTT. The encoded protein is CASSLDSGGEKLFF.

Ten or more counts support this clonotype. The chain uses TRBV12-3 or TRBV12-4 and TRBJ1-2; 7 bases are shared with TRBD1. Trimming cost V 2 bases and J 6 bases; bases outside gene matches: 9. The CDR3 has 15 amino acids. The CDR3 loop reads CASSLSAGGRDGYTF. The CDR3 nucleotides read TGTGCCAGCAGTTTATCAGCAGGGGGTCGGGATGGCTACACCTTC.

As to this clonotype: At one boundary the junction diverges from the germline segment, which might be a read error. The V gene is TRBV29-1, the J gene TRBJ2-1; 10 bases are shared with TRBD1. This CDR3 has 16 amino acids. Germline V gives CDR1 SQVTM, CDR2 ANQGSEA. CDR3 DNA: TGCAGCGTGAATGCGCTCCGGGACAGGGGTATAAATGCGCAGTTCTTC. Protein sequence: CSVNALRDRGINAQFF.

This chain links TRBV20-1 with TRBJ1-1, with unresolved D. The CDR3 is 13 residues long. In germline, CDR1 is DFQATT, CDR2 SNEGSKA (reference sequence). With 1 base removed from V and 7 bases from J, the gap between germline ends came to 13 bases. In DNA form, the CDR3 reads TGCAGTGCTAGAGCCCGTTGGCGGGGTGAAGCTTTCTTT. Protein product: CSARARWRGEAFF.

This chain uses TRBV12-3 or TRBV12-4 with TRBJ1-5; a possible D gene is TRBD1 (6 bases). This CDR3 contains 16 residues. V was clipped by 6 bases and J by 4 bases, with 19 bases between them. The CDR3 nucleotides read TGTGCCAGCAGCCGAAGGATGACAGGATTGAATCAGCCCCAGCATTTT. Its protein product is CASSRRMTGLNQPQHF.

This clonotype was seen a handful of times. V usage is TRBV6-1 and J usage is TRBJ2-7, with a weak D call TRBD1 (6 bases). V dropped 4 bases and J dropped 3 bases, with 10 bases sitting between them. This CDR3 region has 13 residues. Looked up from germline, CDR1 is MNHNS and CDR2 is SASEGT. Here the CDR3 DNA reads TGTGCCAGCAGTGTCGGGACATTCTACGAGCAGTACTTC. This codes for CASSVGTFYEQYF.

V is TRBV5-1 and J is TRBJ2-7; 9 bases line up with TRBD1. V shed 4 bases and J 5 bases; nucleotides not matched to a gene: 7. Germline V gene lookup returns CDR1 SGHRS and CDR2 YFSETQ. The CDR3 is 14 residues long. CDR3 protein: CASSPGTGKHEQYF. DNA for the CDR3: TGCGCCAGCAGCCCCGGGACAGGGAAACACGAGCAGTACTTC. Full variable domain (missing parts from reference TRBV5-1 and TRBJ2-7): KAGVTQTPRYLIKTRGQQVTLSCSPISGHRSVSWYQQTPGQGLQFLFEYFSETQRNKGNFPGRFSGRQFSNSRSEMNVSTLELGDSALYLCASSPGTGKHEQYFGPGTRLTVT.

The genes are TRBV29-1 and TRBJ2-1; D remains unclear. The CDR3 has 14 residues. From germline, CDR1 is SQVTM and CDR2 ANQGSEA. V lost 4 bases to trimming and J lost 5 bases, with 15 bases between them. The CDR3 bases are TGCAGCGTTGCTCGGCAAGAGGTTCACAATGAGCAGTTCTTC. Translation gives CSVARQEVHNEQFF.

About this clonotype itself: It may be a read error: a sequence one base away is much more abundant. Without the conserved terminal phenylalanine or tryptophan, this CDR3 likely stems from a read error. This chain joins TRBV7-6 and TRBJ2-5; the match to TRBD2 covers 15 bases. This CDR3 contains 17 residues. V gave up 5 bases and J gave up 3 bases; unmatched junction bases: 7. In germline, CDR1 is SGHVS, CDR2 FNYEAQ. CDR3 coding DNA: TGTGCCAGCAGCCTCTCCGGACTAGCGGGGGGGGAAGAGACCCAGTACTTA. The encoded protein is CASSLSGLAGGEETQYL.

The CDR3 sequence: CASSLVWDPRQSYNEQFF. The CDR3, as DNA: TGTGCCAGCAGCTTGGTGTGGGATCCCCGACAGTCCTACAATGAGCAGTTCTTC. The V call is TRBV7-9, the J call TRBJ2-1; D may be TRBD1 (5 bases). The CDR3 extends over 18 amino acids. The V end lost 3 bases, the J end lost 1 base, and 19 bases lay between the germline ends. The germline gives CDR1 SEHNR, CDR2 FQNEAQ (reference sequence).

This sequence joins TRBV7-9 and TRBJ2-3; 10 bases are shared with TRBD2. Germline V gene lookup returns CDR1 SEHNR and CDR2 FQNEAQ (reference sequence). With V trimmed by 3 bases and J by 5 bases, 5 bases remained unmatched. The length of the CDR3 is 15 residues. CDR3 sequence (DNA): TGTGCCAGCAGCTTCCAGGTAGCGGGAGGAGATACGCAGTATTTT. Its translation: CASSFQVAGGDTQYF.

This clonotype occurred a few times. The genes are TRBV4-3 and TRBJ2-3; the D gene is possibly TRBD2 (5 bases). Looked up from germline, CDR1 is LGHNA and CDR2 is YSLEER. CDR3 length: 15 amino acids. The V end was cut by 2 bases, the J end by 6 bases, with 15 bases between. The CDR3, as DNA: TGCGCCAGCAGCCAATCGGACTGGAGGTCGGATACGCAGTATTTT. Its translation: CASSQSDWRSDTQYF.

This clonotype was seen a handful of times. This sequence joins TRBV4-2 and TRBJ1-1; D unresolved. Trimming cost V 3 bases and J 7 bases, with 12 bases left between them. CDR1 LGHNA and CDR2 YNFKEQ come from the germline V gene. The CDR3 is 13 amino acids. CDR3 coding DNA: TGTGCCAGCAGCCACCCGGACGGAGATGAAGCTTTCTTT. Amino acid sequence: CASSHPDGDEAFF.

The gene calls are TRBV7-8 and TRBJ2-3; TRBD1 matches 7 bases. The V gene end was trimmed by 1 base and the J gene end by 3 bases; junction bases not matched to a gene: 7. CDR3 length: 16 residues. Germline CDR1 reads SGHVS; CDR2 reads FQNEAQ. The CDR3 protein is CASSLGGGRETDTQYF. In nucleotides, the CDR3 is TGTGCCAGCAGCTTAGGAGGGGGCCGCGAGACAGATACGCAGTATTTT.

This chain links TRBV9 with TRBJ1-1; D remains ambiguous. CDR3 length: 14 residues. CDR1 and CDR2 from the germline V gene are SGDLS and YYNGEE. The V and J ends lost 3 bases and 5 bases respectively, with 14 bases between them. This CDR3 reads CASSARPGTTEAFF. The CDR3 DNA reads as TGTGCCAGCAGCGCCCGCCCCGGTACGACTGAAGCTTTCTTT.

The V and J genes are TRBV28 and TRBJ2-7; no clear D gene. The germline V and J ends were trimmed by 6 bases and 5 bases, with 14 bases remaining between them. The CDR3 spans 13 residues. The germline gives CDR1 MDHEN, CDR2 SYDVKM. CDR3 loop: CASRKRLVNEQYF. DNA of the CDR3: TGTGCCAGCAGGAAACGCCTTGTGAACGAGCAGTACTTC.

This clonotype was observed once. A junction end diverges from the germline sequence, so it may reflect a read error. The genes are TRBV18 and TRBJ1-1; 8 bases agree with TRBD1. This CDR3 contains 14 residues. CDR1 and CDR2 (germline): KGHSH, LQKENI. CDR3 residues: CASYDRGGDTEDFF. The DNA for the CDR3 is TGTGCCAGCTACGACAGGGGCGGGGACACTGAAGATTTCTTT.

The rearrangement links TRBV6-1 to TRBJ2-7, with D perhaps TRBD1 (6 bases). Germline CDR1 reads MNHNS; CDR2 reads SASEGT. Between the trimmed V and J ends, which lost 7 bases and 0 bases, there was a span of 16 bases. The CDR3 length is 15 residues. Written as DNA, the CDR3 is TGTGCCAGCATTGTAAACAGGGTGACCTCCTACGAGCAGTACTTC. Amino acids: CASIVNRVTSYEQYF.

V and J are TRBV4-1 and TRBJ2-1; tentatively, D is TRBD2 (5 bases). CDR1 MGHRA and CDR2 YSYEKL come from the germline V gene. V lost 1 base to trimming and J lost 3 bases, with 10 bases between them. The CDR3 extends over 15 amino acids. The CDR3 region has the DNA TGCGCCAGCAGCCAAGCGGCGGGTGGCTACAATGAGCAGTTCTTC. This sequence encodes CASSQAAGGYNEQFF.

This clonotype was counted between two and nine times. The chain uses TRBV28 and TRBJ1-5; TRBD1 agrees at 7 bases. The CDR3 is made up of 16 amino acids. CDR1 is MDHEN, CDR2 SYDVKM, per germline. The V segment lost 5 bases and the J segment 5 bases; nucleotides outside the gene matches: 12. In DNA, the CDR3 is TGTGCCAGCAGTCAGGGGGGGCGTCGGGCCTATCAGCCCCAGCATTTT. It specifies CASSQGGRRAYQPQHF.

J is TRBJ2-1 and V is TRBV29-1, with 13 bases fitting TRBD2. The CDR3 has 15 residues. Germline V lookup: CDR1 SQVTM, CDR2 ANQGSEA. J was trimmed by 8 bases and V by 1 base; bases with no gene match: 5. The DNA for the CDR3 is TGCAGCGTTGAAGTCATTGGACTAGCGGGGGATGAGCAGTTCTTC. This gives the protein CSVEVIGLAGDEQFF.

Details on this clonotype: Being one base from a much bigger clone, this may be a read error. The CDR3 end shows no conserved phenylalanine or tryptophan, and so a read error is likely. J is TRBJ1-5 and V is TRBV28; tentatively, D is TRBD1 (6 bases). Between the trimmed V and J ends, which lost 5 bases and 3 bases, there was a span of 8 bases. Germline V lookup: CDR1 MDHEN, CDR2 SYDVKM. The CDR3 length is 13 residues. The CDR3 is CASSDRFNQPQHL. CDR3 in DNA: TGTGCCAGCAGTGACAGGTTCAATCAGCCCCAGCATCTT.

This chain connects TRBV5-1 to TRBJ2-2; D gene ambiguous. The CDR3 runs to 18 residues. V was trimmed by 3 bases and J by 1 base, leaving 19 bases between them. Germline-derived CDR1 and CDR2 are SGHRS and YFSETQ. The CDR3 spells CASSSTGGGLLNTGELFF. CDR3 DNA: TGCGCCAGCAGCTCGACTGGCGGTGGGCTCTTGAACACCGGGGAGCTGTTTTTT.

There are many counts of this clonotype. The V and J genes are TRBV11-2 and TRBJ2-1; unclear D gene. In germline, CDR1 is SGHAT, CDR2 FQNNGV. There are 14 residues in the CDR3. V was trimmed by 2 bases and J by 0 bases, leaving 5 bases between them. The CDR3 region has the DNA TGTGCCAGCAGCTTACGTCCCTCCTACAATGAGCAGTTCTTC. Residues: CASSLRPSYNEQFF.

This clonotype came up many times. The rearrangement uses TRBV7-2 and TRBJ1-5, with D tentatively TRBD1 (5 bases). V lost 4 bases to trimming and J lost 7 bases, with 11 bases between them. Germline V gene lookup returns CDR1 SGHTA and CDR2 FQGNSA. This CDR3 is built from 13 residues. DNA for the CDR3: TGTGCCAGCAGCTCTCAGGGCGGACAGCCCCAGCATTTT. It encodes CASSSQGGQPQHF.

This chain connects TRBV2 to TRBJ2-3, with D perhaps matching TRBD2 (6 bases). Germline V gene sequence: CDR1 SNHLY, CDR2 FYNNEI. V was clipped by 6 bases and J by 4 bases, with 20 bases between them. This CDR3 has 16 residues. CDR3 region: CASSRDSWYVADTQYF. The CDR3 DNA reads as TGTGCCAGCAGCCGGGACTCCTGGTATGTCGCAGATACGCAGTATTTT. The full variable domain, rest sourced from reference TRBV2 and TRBJ2-3, is EPEVTQTPSHQVTQMGQEVILRCVPISNHLYFYWYRQILGQKVEFLVSFYNNEISEKSEIFDDQFSVERPDGSNFTLKIRSTKLEDSAMYFCASSRDSWYVADTQYFGPGTRLTVL.